The clone carrying this T cell receptor (beta chain) occurred many times. The antigen is not known. This sample was included in a study of blood T cells in healthy people across ages. CDR3 size: 12 residues. The germline CDR1 and CDR2 sequences are SQVTM and ANQGSEA. V was shortened by 8 bases and J by 4 bases, with 12 bases between the two germline ends. Study-wide results and limits: In the absence of known donor CMV status, changes in expanded clonotypes were possibly confounded. Unsorted PBMC input precluded a conclusive naive versus antigen-experienced comparison.

Using a J-beta primer mix together with a sample-barcoded 5' primer, a second PCR was run for roughly 6 to 12 cycles. TCRdb analysed the 5' RACE reads with MiXCR anew, one entry per CDR3 protein. The data contain 650,000 to 1,000,000 distinct CDR3 sequences, 35% to 40% of them singletons. This sequence joins TRBV29-1 and TRBJ2-1; D is perhaps TRBD1 (5 bases). Material: blood. This receptor was taken from a man aged 18 to 30 in good health. This CDR3 is CSLVKGYNEQFF. DNA for the CDR3: TGCAGCCTCGTTAAGGGGTACAATGAGCAGTTCTTC.